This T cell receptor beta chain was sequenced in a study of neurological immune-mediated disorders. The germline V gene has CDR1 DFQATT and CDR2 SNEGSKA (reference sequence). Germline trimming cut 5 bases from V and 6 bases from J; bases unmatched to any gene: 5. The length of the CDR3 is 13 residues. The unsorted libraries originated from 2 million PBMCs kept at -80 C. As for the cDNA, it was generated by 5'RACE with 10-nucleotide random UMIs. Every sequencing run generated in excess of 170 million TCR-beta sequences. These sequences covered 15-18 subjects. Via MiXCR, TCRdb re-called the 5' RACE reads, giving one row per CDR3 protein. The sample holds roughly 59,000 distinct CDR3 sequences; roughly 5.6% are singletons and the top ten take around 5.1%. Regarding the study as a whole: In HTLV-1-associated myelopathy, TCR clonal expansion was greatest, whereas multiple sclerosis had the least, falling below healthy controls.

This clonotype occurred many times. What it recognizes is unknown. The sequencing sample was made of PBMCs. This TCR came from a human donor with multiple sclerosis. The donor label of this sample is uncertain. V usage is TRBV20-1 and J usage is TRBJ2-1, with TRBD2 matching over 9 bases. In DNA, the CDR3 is TGCAGTGCTCAGCGGGGGGTCGTCAATGAGCAGTTCTTC. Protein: CSAQRGVVNEQFF.